A selection of T cell receptor beta chains follows, all from one sample in a study of T cell repertoires in cytomegalovirus infection. No antigen has been assigned to these receptors. TCRdb reprocessed the reads via MiXCR and lists one record per CDR3 protein. The table records hundreds of thousands of distinct CDR3 sequences, around 35% of them present only once. This specimen consisted of cultured PBMCs, obtained from culture after CMV antigen stimulation. These receptor sequences come from a human donor in good health (CMV status not recorded). Some clones in this sample may be carry-over from other donors' samples. The CDR3 runs from the conserved cysteine through the conserved F or W. D genes are given only for firm matches. Only part of the rows carry a size: once, few, many, or a class if the clone is expanded.

J gene	D gene	clone size	V gene	CDR3 protein	CDR3 DNA
TRBJ2-5	TRBD2	NA	TRBV6-2/TRBV6-3	CASSYSWESLAGGETQYF	TGTGCCAGCAGTTACTCGTGGGAGAGCCTAGCGGGAGGAGAGACCCAGTACTTC
TRBJ2-3	NA	NA	TRBV2	CASGGLRTDTQYF	TGTGCCAGCGGGGGACTCCGCACAGATACGCAGTATTTT
TRBJ1-4	NA	NA	TRBV7-8	CASSQAGHSEKLFF	TGTGCCAGCAGCCAGGCTGGACATAGTGAAAAACTGTTTTTT
TRBJ2-3	NA	NA	TRBV6-1	CASSLDSRATDTQYF	TGTGCCAGCAGTCTGGACAGTAGGGCAACAGATACGCAGTATTTT
TRBJ1-2	NA	few	TRBV27	CASTLHQGSYGYTF	TGTGCCAGCACCCTGCACCAGGGGTCCTATGGCTACACCTTC
TRBJ2-3	NA	many	TRBV7-2	CASSLGTSGVDTQYF	TGTGCCAGCAGCCTTGGGACCTCGGGGGTAGATACGCAGTATTTT
TRBJ2-1	NA	NA	TRBV4-1	CASSQAGAPVNEQFF	TGCGCCAGCAGCCAAGCGGGGGCCCCGGTGAATGAGCAGTTCTTC
TRBJ2-7	NA	few	TRBV7-2	CASSLMWDSRYEQYF	TGTGCCAGCAGCTTAATGTGGGACTCCCGGTACGAGCAGTACTTC
TRBJ1-1	NA	NA	TRBV19	CASSIQRDTEAFF	TGTGCCAGTAGTATCCAGAGGGACACTGAAGCTTTCTTT
TRBJ1-3	NA	few	TRBV6-1	CASSEVPGIRDTIYF	TGTGCCAGCAGTGAAGTTCCAGGGATCAGAGACACCATATATTTT
TRBJ2-7	NA	NA	TRBV12-3/TRBV12-4	CASTRGPDGQYF	TGTGCCAGCACCCGAGGGCCTGACGGGCAGTACTTC
TRBJ2-1	TRBD1	few	TRBV29-1	CSVGTGFKQFF	TGCAGCGTTGGGACAGGGTTTAAGCAGTTCTTC
TRBJ2-6	NA	few	TRBV12-3/TRBV12-4	CASSSFSLSGANVLTF	TGTGCCAGCAGTTCGTTTAGCCTCTCTGGGGCCAACGTCCTGACTTTC
TRBJ2-7	TRBD2	NA	TRBV20-1	CSAFGQVAGGPPYEQYF	TGCAGTGCATTTGGCCAGGTCGCGGGAGGGCCCCCCTACGAGCAGTACTTC
TRBJ1-4	TRBD1	few	TRBV7-2	CASSWDRDSEKLFF	TGTGCCAGCAGCTGGGACAGGGATAGTGAAAAACTGTTTTTT
TRBJ2-7	NA	few	TRBV5-4	CASSLPGSGTREQYF	TGTGCCAGCAGCTTGCCTGGTAGTGGCACCCGGGAGCAGTACTTC
TRBJ2-1	NA	NA	TRBV6-6	CASRYRLDGYNEQFF	TGTGCCAGCAGGTACCGCCTGGACGGGTACAATGAGCAGTTCTTC
TRBJ2-7	NA	NA	TRBV7-2	CASSWGDVSYEQYF	TGTGCCAGCAGCTGGGGGGACGTCTCCTACGAGCAGTACTTC
TRBJ2-2	NA	NA	TRBV7-2	CASSLTRHPRTGELFF	TGTGCCAGCAGCTTAACGAGACACCCCAGGACCGGGGAGCTGTTTTTT